Below, 30 T cell receptor beta chains from the same sample are listed, as sequenced in a study of blood T cell repertoires in COVID-19. Libraries were prepared by immunoSEQ multiplex PCR; TCRdb keeps only in-frame clonotypes and omits some of them. The table records some 300,000 clones, 90% of them present only once. The sample was peripheral blood. These receptors all come from a woman between 40 and 50 years old with COVID-19, enrolled during active disease.

V is TRBV4-3 and J is TRBJ1-1, with 7 positions matching TRBD1. This CDR3 has 15 residues. V shed 3 bases and J 0 bases; nucleotides not matched to a gene: 4. Looked up from germline, CDR1 is LGHNA and CDR2 is YSLEER. In DNA, the CDR3 is TGCGCCAGCAGCCAGGGGACAGTCATGAACACTGAAGCTTTCTTT. Translating gives CASSQGTVMNTEAFF.

J is TRBJ2-7 and V is TRBV27, with 7 bases identical to TRBD1. V lost 0 bases and J lost 7; bases outside the gene matches: 12. The CDR3 sequence is 16 residues long. The germline CDR1 and CDR2 sequences are MNHEY and SMNVEV (reference sequence). In DNA, the CDR3 is TGTGCCAGCAGTTTATCCCCGGACAGGAATATCGGTGAGCAGTACTTC. Amino acids: CASSLSPDRNIGEQYF.

This clone was counted only a few times. This rearrangement joins TRBV7-3 to TRBJ1-1; tentatively, D is TRBD1 (5 bases). V lost 5 bases to trimming and J lost 0 bases, with 7 bases between them. Germline assignment: CDR1 SGHTA and CDR2 FQGTGA. The CDR3 spans 13 residues. Written as DNA, the CDR3 is TGTGCCAGCAGCCTGACAGTGAACACTGAAGCTTTCTTT. Protein: CASSLTVNTEAFF.

The chain employs TRBV5-1 and TRBJ2-1; the match to TRBD1 covers 7 bases. CDR1 is SGHRS, CDR2 YFSETQ, per germline. J was trimmed by 2 bases and V by 6 bases; bases with no gene match: 5. This CDR3 is built from 14 residues. DNA of the CDR3: TGCGCCAGCACGCGACAGGGCACCTACAATGAGCAGTTCTTC. Translated, it gives CASTRQGTYNEQFF. Looking up the rest from reference TRBV5-1 and TRBJ2-1 gives the full variable domain: KAGVTQTPRYLIKTRGQQVTLSCSPISGHRSVSWYQQTPGQGLQFLFEYFSETQRNKGNFPGRFSGRQFSNSRSEMNVSTLELGDSALYLCASTRQGTYNEQFFGPGTRLTVL.

The chain has TRBV14 and TRBJ2-1; 8 nucleotides agree with TRBD1. Germline trimming cut 4 bases from V and 9 bases from J; bases unmatched to any gene: 11. The CDR3 contains 15 residues. Germline-derived CDR1 and CDR2 are SGHDN and FVKESK. The DNA of the CDR3 is TGTGCCAGCAGCCCTCTCCGGACAGGGAACGGTGAGCAGTTCTTC. Its protein is CASSPLRTGNGEQFF. The entire variable domain, with the rest obtained from reference TRBV14 and TRBJ2-1, is as follows: EAGVTQFPSHSVIEKGQTVTLRCDPISGHDNLYWYRRVMGKEIKFLLHFVKESKQDESGMPNNRFLAERTGGTYSTLKVQPAELEDSGVYFCASSPLRTGNGEQFFGPGTRLTVL.

V is TRBV5-1 and J is TRBJ2-7; 7 bases align to TRBD1. The CDR3 has 15 amino acids. V lost 0 bases to trimming and J lost 7 bases; unmatched junction nucleotides: 10. Germline V gene lookup returns CDR1 SGHRS and CDR2 YFSETQ. CDR3 region: CASSLGQGKGREQYF. In nucleotides, the CDR3 is TGCGCCAGCAGCTTGGGACAGGGCAAAGGACGGGAGCAGTACTTC. Drawing the rest from reference TRBV5-1 and TRBJ2-7, the complete variable domain is KAGVTQTPRYLIKTRGQQVTLSCSPISGHRSVSWYQQTPGQGLQFLFEYFSETQRNKGNFPGRFSGRQFSNSRSEMNVSTLELGDSALYLCASSLGQGKGREQYFGPGTRLTVT.

The CDR3 protein is CASSSSGYNSPLHF. The CDR3 DNA is TGTGCCAGCAGTTCCTCGGGGTACAATTCACCCCTCCACTTT. The chain combines TRBV28 with TRBJ1-6; D gene ambiguous. Between the trimmed V and J ends, which lost 4 bases and 7 bases, there was a span of 11 bases. CDR1 and CDR2 (germline): MDHEN, SYDVKM. This CDR3 spans 14 amino acids.

The chain joins TRBV9 to TRBJ2-6; 7 nucleotides agree with TRBD1. The CDR3 runs 16 residues. Germline assignment: CDR1 SGDLS and CDR2 YYNGEE. With V trimmed by 4 bases and J by 1 base, 5 bases remained unmatched. CDR3: CASSTLQGSGANVLTF. For the CDR3, the DNA is TGTGCCAGCAGCACCTTACAGGGGTCTGGGGCCAACGTCCTGACTTTC. The whole variable domain, remainder taken from reference TRBV9 and TRBJ2-6, is DSGVTQTPKHLITATGQRVTLRCSPRSGDLSVYWYQQSLDQGLQFLIQYYNGEERAKGNILERFSAQQFPDLHSELNLSSLELGDSALYFCASSTLQGSGANVLTFGAGSRLTVL.

This chain uses TRBV19 with TRBJ1-1, with 8 bases matching TRBD1. V lost 2 bases and J lost 5; bases outside the gene matches: 4. CDR1 is LNHDA, CDR2 SQIVND, per germline (reference sequence). This CDR3 region has 14 residues. CDR3 DNA sequence: TGTGCCAGTAGTATACCGCGGACAGGGACTGAAGCTTTCTTT. Translated, it gives CASSIPRTGTEAFF.

V is TRBV7-9 and J is TRBJ1-2; 10 positions match TRBD1. This CDR3 comprises 13 residues. Looked up from germline, CDR1 is SEHNR and CDR2 is FQNEAQ (reference sequence). V was clipped by 10 bases and J by 5 bases; unmatched bases: 7. The CDR3 reads CATGQGVYYGYTF. The CDR3 DNA follows: TGTGCCACCGGACAGGGGGTGTATTATGGCTACACCTTC.

The chain joins TRBV5-4 to TRBJ2-1; TRBD1 aligns across 10 bases. Germline V gene lookup returns CDR1 SGHNT and CDR2 YYREEE (reference sequence). V lost 4 bases and J lost 8; bases outside the gene matches: 15. This CDR3 has 17 amino acids. The CDR3 sequence is CASSTLYYGTGEDEQFF. CDR3 sequence (DNA): TGTGCCAGCAGCACCCTTTACTACGGGACAGGGGAGGATGAGCAGTTCTTC.

CDR3 sequence reads: CASSYRQGNVAFF. In DNA form, the CDR3 reads TGTGCCAGCAGTTACAGACAGGGGAACGTAGCTTTCTTT. The chain has TRBV6-5 and TRBJ1-1, with TRBD1 identical over 8 bases. The CDR3 runs 13 residues. Trimming cost V 2 bases and J 10 bases; bases outside gene matches: 6. Per germline, CDR1 MNHEY and CDR2 SVGAGI.

This clone appeared a single time. This chain connects TRBV7-2 to TRBJ1-5; D is undetermined. In germline, CDR1 is SGHTA, CDR2 FQGNSA. V was cut by 1 base and J by 0 bases, with 13 bases left in between. The CDR3 totals 17 residues. CDR3 amino acids: CASSLEVGRYSNQPQHF. CDR3 nucleotides: TGTGCCAGCAGCTTAGAAGTCGGCAGGTATAGCAATCAGCCCCAGCATTTT.

The J gene is TRBJ1-5, the V gene TRBV30; D possibly corresponds to TRBD1 (6 bases). V shed 1 base and J shed 4 bases, with 11 bases lying between them. CDR1 and CDR2 from the germline V gene are GTSNPN and SVGIG (reference sequence). The CDR3 is 14 amino acids. CDR3 nucleotides: TGTGCCTGGAGTGGATCCAGGGGTAATCAGCCCCAGCATTTT. Its protein product is CAWSGSRGNQPQHF.

This chain connects TRBV5-1 to TRBJ1-4; weak D call: TRBD1 (5 bases). This CDR3 comprises 15 residues. CDR1 SGHRS and CDR2 YFSETQ come from the germline V gene. The V end was cut by 0 bases, the J end by 3 bases, with 9 bases between. The CDR3, as DNA: TGCGCCAGCAGCTTGGTTGGCAGGGCTAATGAAAAACTGTTTTTT. Amino acids: CASSLVGRANEKLFF. Full variable domain (rest looked up from reference TRBV5-1 and TRBJ1-4): KAGVTQTPRYLIKTRGQQVTLSCSPISGHRSVSWYQQTPGQGLQFLFEYFSETQRNKGNFPGRFSGRQFSNSRSEMNVSTLELGDSALYLCASSLVGRANEKLFFGSGTQLSVL.

The chain employs TRBV27 and TRBJ2-1; 9 nucleotides align to TRBD1. J gave up 6 bases and V 4 bases, and 7 bases lay outside the gene matches. Per the germline V gene, CDR1 is MNHEY and CDR2 is SMNVEV (reference sequence). This CDR3 spans 15 amino acids. The CDR3 here is CASSYRDRVSNEQFF. DNA of the CDR3: TGTGCCAGCAGTTACCGGGACAGGGTTTCCAATGAGCAGTTCTTC.

This chain uses TRBV5-1 with TRBJ2-3, with 7 bases that match TRBD1. The CDR3 consists of 16 residues. V lost 1 base and J lost 3; bases outside the gene matches: 8. The germline gives CDR1 SGHRS, CDR2 YFSETQ. The CDR3 is CASSLRQGSWTDTQYF. DNA for the CDR3: TGCGCCAGCAGCTTGAGACAGGGTAGTTGGACAGATACGCAGTATTTT.

V gene TRBV13 combines with J gene TRBJ1-2, with D perhaps matching TRBD1 (5 bases). Trimming removed 2 bases at V and 1 base at J, with 11 bases between. CDR1 and CDR2 (germline): PRHDT, FYEKMQ (reference sequence). This CDR3 is 15 amino acids long. The chain's CDR3 is CASSLTGRGNYGYTF. In DNA form, the CDR3 reads TGTGCCAGCAGCTTAACAGGAAGAGGTAACTATGGCTACACCTTC.

The CDR3 loop is CASSQLRGAGGWGTDTQYF. The CDR3 DNA follows: TGTGCCAGCAGCCAACTTAGAGGAGCGGGAGGATGGGGCACAGATACGCAGTATTTT. The chain has TRBV14 and TRBJ2-3; 9 bases fit TRBD2. The CDR3 covers 19 residues. CDR1 is SGHDN and CDR2 is FVKESK in the germline V gene. Trimming at V came to 2 bases and at J to 1 base, leaving 13 bases not matched to a gene.

Here the CDR3 reads CASSTDRVDSPLHF. In DNA form, the CDR3 reads TGTGCCAGCAGCACCGACAGGGTAGATTCACCCCTCCACTTT. The gene calls are TRBV5-5 and TRBJ1-6, with 7 bases that match TRBD1. Unmatched junction bases numbered 6, after V lost 4 bases and J lost 8 bases. Looked up from germline, CDR1 is SGHKS and CDR2 is YYEKEE (reference sequence). CDR3 length equals 14 residues.

This chain uses TRBV6-2 or TRBV6-3 with TRBJ2-1; D gene ambiguous. The CDR3 sequence is 15 residues long. The V end lost 0 bases, the J end lost 6 bases, and 12 bases lay between the germline ends. Germline CDR1 and CDR2: MNHEY and SVGEGT. The CDR3 region has the DNA TGTGCCAGCAGTTACTCGGGCAGTTTCACCAATGAGCAGTTCTTC. Translating gives CASSYSGSFTNEQFF.

This clone was counted only a few times. The J gene is TRBJ2-7, the V gene TRBV2; unclear D gene. Between the trimmed V and J ends, which lost 1 base and 0 bases, there was a span of 10 bases. The CDR3 is 15 amino acids. Looked up from germline, CDR1 is SNHLY and CDR2 is FYNNEI. The CDR3 loop is CASSEGTAVSYEQYF. Here the CDR3 DNA reads TGTGCCAGCAGTGAAGGTACAGCCGTCTCCTACGAGCAGTACTTC.

The rearrangement joins TRBV5-1 to TRBJ1-2, with 9 bases aligning to TRBD1. The germline V gene has CDR1 SGHRS and CDR2 YFSETQ. Unmatched junction bases numbered 8, after V lost 3 bases and J lost 8 bases. CDR3 length: 14 residues. CDR3 sequence reads: CASSSGTGPEGYTF. CDR3 bases: TGCGCCAGCAGCTCGGGGACAGGGCCTGAGGGCTACACCTTC.

The chain links TRBV27 to TRBJ2-7; unclear D gene. V dropped 2 bases and J dropped 3 bases, with 8 bases sitting between them. The CDR3 runs 13 residues. Germline V gene sequence: CDR1 MNHEY, CDR2 SMNVEV (reference sequence). The CDR3 reads CASSLRRLYEQYF. CDR3 DNA sequence: TGTGCCAGCAGTTTACGGCGACTCTACGAGCAGTACTTC.

A single count supports this clone. The chain has TRBV5-5 and TRBJ1-1, with 7 nucleotides matching TRBD1. V lost 4 bases and J lost 0; bases outside the gene matches: 6. CDR3 length equals 15 residues. Germline V gene lookup returns CDR1 SGHKS and CDR2 YYEKEE (reference sequence). The DNA for the CDR3 is TGTGCCAGCAGCCGGTGGGACAGCATGAACACTGAAGCTTTCTTT. The encoded protein is CASSRWDSMNTEAFF. The entire variable domain, with the rest obtained from reference TRBV5-5 and TRBJ1-1, is as follows: DAGVTQSPTHLIKTRGQQVTLRCSPISGHKSVSWYQQVLGQGPQFIFQYYEKEERGRGNFPDRFSARQFPNYSSELNVNALLLGDSALYLCASSRWDSMNTEAFFGQGTRLTVV.

The chain employs TRBV5-1 and TRBJ1-2, with D possibly matching TRBD1 (6 bases). The CDR3 loop spans 16 amino acids. V was shortened by 4 bases and J by 0 bases, with 16 bases between the two germline ends. CDR1 and CDR2 from the germline V gene are SGHRS and YFSETQ. The CDR3 region is CASSPGQGTANYGYTF. Written as DNA, the CDR3 is TGCGCCAGCAGCCCGGGACAAGGGACGGCTAACTATGGCTACACCTTC.

The rearrangement links TRBV24-1 to TRBJ1-1; 7 nucleotides line up with TRBD1. From germline, CDR1 is KGHDR and CDR2 SFDVKD. The ends lost 7 bases at V and 4 bases at J; junction bases unmatched: 8. This CDR3 contains 14 residues. Here the CDR3 reads CATRVGTGATEAFF. CDR3 in DNA: TGTGCCACCAGGGTGGGTACAGGGGCCACTGAAGCTTTCTTT.

The chain uses TRBV28 and TRBJ2-5; 10 bases agree with TRBD1. After removal of 5 bases from V and 5 bases from J, the junction contained 2 bases not matched to a gene. Germline V lookup: CDR1 MDHEN, CDR2 SYDVKM. The CDR3 contains 13 residues. The CDR3 nucleotides read TGTGCCAGCAGTCCGGGACAGGGGGAGACCCAGTACTTC. This translates into CASSPGQGETQYF.

The gene calls are TRBV24-1 and TRBJ1-5, with a possible D match to TRBD1 (6 bases). V lost 1 base and J lost 9, with 6 bases in between. Germline assignment: CDR1 KGHDR and CDR2 SFDVKD. CDR3 length equals 12 residues. The CDR3: CATSDFRGPQHF. DNA for the CDR3: TGTGCCACCAGTGATTTCAGGGGGCCCCAGCATTTT.

V and J are TRBV7-9 and TRBJ1-5, with D possibly TRBD1 on 5 matching bases. The germline V and J ends were trimmed by 0 bases and 6 bases, with 6 bases remaining between them. Germline-derived CDR1 and CDR2 are SEHNR and FQNEAQ (reference sequence). This CDR3 is 13 amino acids long. The CDR3 here is CASSLADSQPQHF. CDR3 nucleotide sequence: TGTGCCAGCAGCTTAGCAGACAGTCAGCCCCAGCATTTT.